The rows below give T cell receptor beta chains drawn from one sample of a study of molecular identifiers for immune sequencing clone quantification. TCRdb re-called the PCR reads through MiXCR, storing one row per CDR3 protein. The sample has over 550,000 distinct CDR3 sequences; 25% are singletons. The sample was naive CD8+ T cells from blood, with Jurkat cell RNA spiked in. The origin of the receptors is a human donor in good health. Some libraries in this study had Jurkat cell RNA spiked in. The CDR3 runs from the conserved cysteine through the conserved F or W. The D gene is left open where the match is weak. Only some rows state a clone size, as once, few, many or a class for expanded clones.

clone size: few; D gene: TRBD2; V gene: TRBV4-1; J gene: TRBJ2-3; CDR3 protein: CASSQVLAGGSSTDTQYF
clone size: -; D gene: -; V gene: TRBV27; J gene: TRBJ1-6; CDR3 protein: CASSKWQAMDSPLHF
clone size: many; D gene: TRBD2; V gene: TRBV28; J gene: TRBJ2-5; CDR3 protein: CASSFRDYTQETQYF
clone size: many; D gene: TRBD1; V gene: TRBV29-1; J gene: TRBJ2-7; CDR3 protein: CSVEGFLGTGDYEQYF
clone size: many; D gene: -; V gene: TRBV18; J gene: TRBJ1-1; CDR3 protein: CASSPPFGGGWAEAFF
clone size: -; D gene: TRBD2; V gene: TRBV7-6; J gene: TRBJ2-1; CDR3 protein: CASSPSPLAGSSYNEQFF
clone size: once; D gene: -; V gene: TRBV19; J gene: TRBJ2-3; CDR3 protein: CASSIGRDTQYF
clone size: -; D gene: -; V gene: TRBV6-6; J gene: TRBJ1-3; CDR3 protein: CAIGPSLNTIYF
clone size: few; D gene: TRBD2; V gene: TRBV9; J gene: TRBJ2-7; CDR3 protein: CASSVDTSGRYEQYF
clone size: -; D gene: -; V gene: TRBV27; J gene: TRBJ1-2; CDR3 protein: CASSLHTNNYGYTF
clone size: many; D gene: -; V gene: TRBV7-9; J gene: TRBJ2-3; CDR3 protein: CASSVPADTQYF
clone size: many; D gene: -; V gene: TRBV6-2/TRBV6-3; J gene: TRBJ2-7; CDR3 protein: CASSHPGQSYEQYF
clone size: many; D gene: TRBD1; V gene: TRBV7-9; J gene: TRBJ1-5; CDR3 protein: CASSSTTGGADQPQHF
clone size: many; D gene: TRBD1; V gene: TRBV7-7; J gene: TRBJ2-3; CDR3 protein: CASSQGVDSTDTQYF
clone size: many; D gene: -; V gene: TRBV7-9; J gene: TRBJ2-3; CDR3 protein: CASSSGTGTSTDTQYF
clone size: -; D gene: TRBD1; V gene: TRBV3-1; J gene: TRBJ2-5; CDR3 protein: CASSPGATGGDQETQYF
clone size: -; D gene: -; V gene: TRBV19; J gene: TRBJ2-2; CDR3 protein: CAGQSNTGELFF
clone size: -; D gene: TRBD1; V gene: TRBV7-6; J gene: TRBJ2-7; CDR3 protein: CASSSGQVSYAQYF